This passage covers 13 T cell receptor delta chains from one sample sequenced in a study of Vδ1+ human thymocytes. Findings and limits, study-wide: Highly polyclonal TRG and TRD repertoires with Gaussian CDR3 length distributions appeared in thymus.

For these TCRs, the target antigens are not known. The template was reverse-transcribed extracted RNA. CDR3 amplicons came from multiplex PCR with pooled V-gene forward and constant-region reverse primers. TCRdb re-processed the multiplex PCR reads using CATT. The data show about 50,000 delta-chain clones, about 15% seen once. Sequenced: Vdelta1+ gamma-delta thymocytes from the thymus. Subset described: FACS-sorted CD3+ TCRalphabeta- TCRVdelta1+ TCRVdelta2- thymocytes. These receptors came from a girl in the first two years of life who had congenital heart surgery.

The table lists this clone with a few counts. The chain uses TRDV1 and TRDJ1; possible D gene TRDD2, 7 bases. The V gene lost 7 bases and the J gene lost 0 bases, with 42 bases spanning the gap. There are 24 residues in the CDR3. Per the germline V gene, CDR1 is TSWWSYY and CDR2 is QGS. The CDR3 spells CALAPKFLRAGGEPHTLYTDKLIF. DNA for the CDR3: TGTGCTCTTGCACCCAAATTCCTACGTGCCGGGGGAGAGCCTCATACCCTGTACACCGATAAACTCATCTTT.

This chain joins TRDV1 and TRDJ1; D is unresolved. V lost 7 bases, J lost 2 bases, and 23 bases lay in between. This CDR3 has 17 amino acids. CDR1 and CDR2 (germline): TSWWSYY, QGS. CDR3 sequence reads: CALEVVCKDLPTDKLIF. CDR3 sequence (DNA): TGTGCTCTTGAAGTTGTGTGCAAAGACCTCCCTACCGATAAACTCATCTTT.

Notes on this clone: The same CDR3 arises from other DNA sequences in this sample as well. The V gene is TRAV29/DV5, the J gene TRDJ1, with TRDD3 matching 7 bases. CDR3 size: 20 residues. Per germline, CDR1 NSMFDY and CDR2 ISSIKDK. The ends lost 0 bases at V and 0 bases at J; junction bases unmatched: 20. The CDR3 nucleotides are TGTGCAGCAAGCGCCTCAGTATTGGGGGACTCATTACTGTACACCGATAAACTCATCTTT. Its protein product is CAASASVLGDSLLYTDKLIF. Full variable domain (rest looked up from reference TRAV29/DV5 and TRDJ1): DQQVKQNSPSLSVQEGRISILNCDYTNSMFDYFLWYKKYPAEGPTFLISISSIKDKNEDGRFTVFLNKSAKHLSLHIVPSQPGDSAVYFCAASASVLGDSLLYTDKLIFGKGTRVTVEP.

The sample holds many counts of this clone. This chain connects TRDV2 to TRDJ1, with 8 positions matching TRDD3. The V and J ends lost 0 bases and 6 bases, in that order; junction bases with no gene match: 8. Germline values: CDR1 GEAIGNYY, CDR2 EKD. This CDR3 has 15 residues. CDR3: CACDTSLGETNKLIF. The CDR3 nucleotides read TGTGCCTGTGACACCTCCCTGGGGGAAACCAATAAACTCATCTTT.

This clone has more than one count but fewer than ten. The V gene is TRDV1, the J gene TRDJ1; D perhaps matches TRDD2 (6 bases). Germline loops: CDR1 TSWWSYY, CDR2 QGS. The CDR3 sequence is 20 residues long. Trimming took off 4 bases at V and 0 bases at J, with 27 bases between the two ends. The CDR3 DNA reads as TGTGCTCTTGGGGCCGATCTTCCTTCAGACGGGACTCAGTACACCGATAAACTCATCTTT. Amino acids: CALGADLPSDGTQYTDKLIF.

The V call is TRDV2, the J call TRDJ1, with 9 bases identical to TRDD3. Germline CDR1 and CDR2: GEAIGNYY and EKD. V lost 9 bases, J lost 0 bases, and 13 bases stayed unmatched. The CDR3 length is 16 residues. CDR3: CARPYWGNLNTDKLIF. CDR3 in DNA: TGTGCCCGTCCGTACTGGGGGAACCTTAACACCGATAAACTCATCTTT.

The chain recombines TRDV1 with TRDJ1; D may be TRDD3 (6 bases). Trimming shortened V by 6 bases and J by 0 bases, and 35 bases separated the two germline ends. This CDR3 has 22 amino acids. Germline CDR1 reads TSWWSYY; CDR2 reads QGS. The CDR3 DNA sequence: TGTGCTCTTGGCCACGACGGGGATTCATACAACGAAGGACCGGTGTACACCGATAAACTCATCTTT. This gives the protein CALGHDGDSYNEGPVYTDKLIF.

The rearrangement uses TRDV2 and TRDJ1; TRDD3 agrees at 13 bases. V trimming: 3 bases; J trimming: 4 bases; junction bases outside the gene matches: 13. This CDR3 region has 18 residues. Germline assignment: CDR1 GEAIGNYY and CDR2 EKD. The CDR3 region is CACDLPVLGDTRNDKLIF. CDR3 sequence (DNA): TGTGCCTGTGACTTACCTGTACTGGGGGATACGCGAAACGATAAACTCATCTTT.

The rearrangement joins TRDV1 to TRDJ1; perhaps TRDD3 as D (6 bases). V shed 4 bases and J shed 3 bases, with 42 bases lying between them. This CDR3 spans 24 amino acids. The germline CDR1 and CDR2 sequences are TSWWSYY and QGS. The CDR3, as DNA: TGTGCTCTTGGGGCCCCGACCGGACTACCCACCCATTCCCGGGGGAGCCCTATACCCGATAAACTCATCTTT. Amino acids: CALGAPTGLPTHSRGSPIPDKLIF.

The rearrangement uses TRDV1 and TRDJ1; TRDD2 might be the D (9 bases). V lost 0 bases to trimming and J lost 2 bases, with 34 bases between them. The germline V gene has CDR1 TSWWSYY and CDR2 QGS. The CDR3 covers 23 residues. CDR3 region: CALGELSFLHPGGPRRETDKLIF. The CDR3 nucleotides read TGTGCTCTTGGGGAACTTTCCTTCCTACATCCTGGGGGACCCAGACGGGAGACCGATAAACTCATCTTT.

The rearrangement joins TRDV1 to TRDJ1, with a weak D call TRDD3 (9 bases). CDR1 is TSWWSYY, CDR2 QGS, per germline. CDR3 length: 25 amino acids. Trimming removed 2 bases from V and 0 bases from J, with 40 bases in between. The CDR3, as DNA: TGTGCTCTTGGGGAAAAAGGCCGACTTCCTACGAAATTTGGGGGGGATACTGCGTACACCGATAAACTCATCTTT. The encoded protein is CALGEKGRLPTKFGGDTAYTDKLIF.

This clone was recorded a few times. The chain recombines TRDV1 with TRDJ1; D possibly uses TRDD2 or TRDD3 (6 bases each). The CDR3 consists of 22 residues. With 4 bases removed from V and 0 bases from J, the gap between germline ends came to 33 bases. Germline CDR1 and CDR2: TSWWSYY and QGS. The chain's CDR3 is CALGALTFRVGGPLRYTDKLIF. CDR3 nucleotides: TGTGCTCTTGGGGCCTTGACCTTCCGCGTTGGGGGCCCCCTACGATACACCGATAAACTCATCTTT.

This clone was counted only a few times. The chain employs TRDV2 and TRDJ3, with 8 bases identical to TRDD3. Per the germline V gene, CDR1 is GEAIGNYY and CDR2 is EKD. Germline trimming cut 7 bases from V and 8 bases from J; bases unmatched to any gene: 12. CDR3 length: 16 residues. The CDR3: CACPGTGGSYTRQMFF. CDR3 nucleotide sequence: TGTGCCTGCCCCGGTACTGGGGGCTCATACACCCGACAGATGTTTTTC.